This TCR beta chain was recorded in a study of graft-versus-host responses after intestinal transplantation. Study context: Isolated intestinal, liver-intestinal, or multivisceral transplants were what recipients had. Tacrolimus plus steroids were given to all recipients for roughly three years, preceded by anti-thymocyte globulin induction.

To note about this clone: Antigen specificity is unknown.

CDR1 and CDR2 from the germline V gene are SGDLS and YYNGEE. Trimming pared 0 bases from V and 3 bases from J, leaving 11 bases between. The CDR3 spans 15 residues. Study observations and caveats: GvH clones appeared in recipient marrow, some first in ileum or blood.

The method was immunoSEQ multiplex PCR; TCRdb's version includes in-frame clones alone and lacks a portion of them. Of over 45,000 clones listed, around 89% were seen once; the top ten hold approximately 0.6%. The receptor was derived from a human donor who was the organ donor for an intestinal transplant. The material sequenced was unstimulated CD4+ T cells sorted from spleen or lymph node cells, taken before transplant. V usage is TRBV9 and J usage is TRBJ2-3; D possibly corresponds to TRBD2 (6 bases). DNA of the CDR3: TGTGCCAGCAGCGTAGGCAGGGCGGGGACAGATACGCAGTATTTT. The encoded protein is CASSVGRAGTDTQYF. The entire variable domain, with the rest obtained from reference TRBV9 and TRBJ2-3, is as follows: DSGVTQTPKHLITATGQRVTLRCSPRSGDLSVYWYQQSLDQGLQFLIQYYNGEERAKGNILERFSAQQFPDLHSELNLSSLELGDSALYFCASSVGRAGTDTQYFGPGTRLTVL.